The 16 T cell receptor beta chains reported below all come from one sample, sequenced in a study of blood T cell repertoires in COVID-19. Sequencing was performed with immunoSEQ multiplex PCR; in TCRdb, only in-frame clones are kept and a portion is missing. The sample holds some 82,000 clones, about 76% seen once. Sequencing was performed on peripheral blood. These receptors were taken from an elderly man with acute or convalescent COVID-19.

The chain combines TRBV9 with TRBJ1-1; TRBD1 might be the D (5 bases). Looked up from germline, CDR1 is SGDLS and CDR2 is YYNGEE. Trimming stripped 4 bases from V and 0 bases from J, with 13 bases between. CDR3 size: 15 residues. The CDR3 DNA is TGTGCCAGCAGCCCAAAGACAGCCTTGAACACTGAAGCTTTCTTT. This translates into CASSPKTALNTEAFF.

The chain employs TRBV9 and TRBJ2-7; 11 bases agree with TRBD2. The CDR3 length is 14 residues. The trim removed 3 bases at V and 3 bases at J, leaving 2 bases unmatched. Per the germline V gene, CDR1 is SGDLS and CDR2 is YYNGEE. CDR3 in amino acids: CASSGGLADYEQYF. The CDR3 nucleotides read TGTGCCAGCAGCGGGGGACTAGCGGACTACGAGCAGTACTTC.

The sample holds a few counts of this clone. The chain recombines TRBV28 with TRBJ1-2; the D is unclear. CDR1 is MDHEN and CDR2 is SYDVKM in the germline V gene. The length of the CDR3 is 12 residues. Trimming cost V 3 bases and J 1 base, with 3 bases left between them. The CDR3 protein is CASSFGNYGYTF. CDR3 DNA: TGTGCCAGCAGTTTCGGTAACTATGGCTACACCTTC.

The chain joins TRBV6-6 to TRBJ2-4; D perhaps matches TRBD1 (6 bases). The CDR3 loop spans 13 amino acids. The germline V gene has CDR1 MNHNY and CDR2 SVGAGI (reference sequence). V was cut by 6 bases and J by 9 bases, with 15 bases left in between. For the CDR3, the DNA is TGTGCCAGCAGCGAACAGGGTTTGGGCATTCAGTACTTC. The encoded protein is CASSEQGLGIQYF.

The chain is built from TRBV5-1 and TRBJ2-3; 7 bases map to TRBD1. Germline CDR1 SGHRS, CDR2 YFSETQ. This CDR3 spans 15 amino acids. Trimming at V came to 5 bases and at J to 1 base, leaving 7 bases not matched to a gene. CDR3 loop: CASSQQGRGTDTQYF. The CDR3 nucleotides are TGCGCCAGCAGTCAACAGGGGAGAGGCACAGATACGCAGTATTTT.

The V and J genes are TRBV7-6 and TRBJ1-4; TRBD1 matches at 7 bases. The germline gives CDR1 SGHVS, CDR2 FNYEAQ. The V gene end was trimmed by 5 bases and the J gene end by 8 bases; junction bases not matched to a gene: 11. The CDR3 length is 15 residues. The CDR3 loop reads CASSATPGGFEKLFF. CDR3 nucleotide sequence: TGTGCCAGCAGCGCTACACCAGGGGGGTTCGAAAAACTGTTTTTT.

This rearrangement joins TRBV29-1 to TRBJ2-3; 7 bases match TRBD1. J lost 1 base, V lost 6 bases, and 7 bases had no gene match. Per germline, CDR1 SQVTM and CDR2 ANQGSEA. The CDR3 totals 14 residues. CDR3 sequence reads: CSVVRDRGTDTQYF. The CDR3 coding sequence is TGCAGCGTGGTCCGTGACAGGGGCACAGATACGCAGTATTTT.

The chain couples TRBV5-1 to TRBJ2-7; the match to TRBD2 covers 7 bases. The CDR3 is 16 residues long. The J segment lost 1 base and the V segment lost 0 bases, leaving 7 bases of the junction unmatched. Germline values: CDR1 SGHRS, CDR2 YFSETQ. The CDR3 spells CASSLEAGRISYEQYF. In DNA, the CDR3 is TGCGCCAGCAGCTTGGAAGCCGGGAGGATTTCCTACGAGCAGTACTTC.

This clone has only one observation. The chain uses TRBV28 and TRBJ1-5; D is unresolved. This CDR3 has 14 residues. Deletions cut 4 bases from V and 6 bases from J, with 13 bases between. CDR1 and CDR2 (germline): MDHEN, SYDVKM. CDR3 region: CASSSMSRGQPQHF. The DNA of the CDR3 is TGTGCCAGCAGTTCCATGAGCCGGGGTCAGCCCCAGCATTTT.

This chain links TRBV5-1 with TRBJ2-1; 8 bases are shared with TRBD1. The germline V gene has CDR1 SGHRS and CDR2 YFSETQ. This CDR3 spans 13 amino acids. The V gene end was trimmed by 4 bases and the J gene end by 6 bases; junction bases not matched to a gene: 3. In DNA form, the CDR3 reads TGCGCCAGCAGCCCCGACAGGGGCAATGAGCAGTTCTTC. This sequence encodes CASSPDRGNEQFF.

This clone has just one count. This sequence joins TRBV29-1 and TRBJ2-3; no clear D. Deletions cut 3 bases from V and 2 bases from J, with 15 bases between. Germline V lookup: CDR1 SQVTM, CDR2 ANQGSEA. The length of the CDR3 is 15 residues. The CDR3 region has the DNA TGCAGCGTTGAGCTGAACAGTTACTTCACAGATACGCAGTATTTT. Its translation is CSVELNSYFTDTQYF.

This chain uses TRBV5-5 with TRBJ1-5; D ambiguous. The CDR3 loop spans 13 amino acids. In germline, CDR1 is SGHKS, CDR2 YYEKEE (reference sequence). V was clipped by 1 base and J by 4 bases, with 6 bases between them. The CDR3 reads CASSLWANQPQHF. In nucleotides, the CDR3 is TGTGCCAGCAGCTTGTGGGCTAATCAGCCCCAGCATTTT.

The CDR3 DNA follows: TGCGCCAGCAGCTTCGGACAGGGTGATCAGCCCCAGCATTTT. It specifies CASSFGQGDQPQHF. The chain has TRBV5-1 and TRBJ1-5; 8 bases match TRBD1. J lost 5 bases, V lost 2 bases, and 3 bases had no gene match. This CDR3 is built from 14 residues. CDR1 SGHRS and CDR2 YFSETQ come from the germline V gene.

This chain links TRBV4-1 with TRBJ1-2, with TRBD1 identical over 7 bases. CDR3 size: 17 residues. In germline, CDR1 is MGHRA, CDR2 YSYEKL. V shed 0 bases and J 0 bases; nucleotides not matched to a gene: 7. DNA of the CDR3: TGCGCCAGCAGCCAAGAACCGGGACAGCTATCTAACTATGGCTACACCTTC. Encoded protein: CASSQEPGQLSNYGYTF.

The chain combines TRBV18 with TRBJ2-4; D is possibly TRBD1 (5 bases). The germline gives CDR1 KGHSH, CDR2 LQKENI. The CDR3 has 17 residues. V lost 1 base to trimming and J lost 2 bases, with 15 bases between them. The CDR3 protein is CASSPRGTSDTKNIQYF. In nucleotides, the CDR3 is TGTGCCAGCTCACCACGGGGTACTTCGGACACCAAAAACATTCAGTACTTC.

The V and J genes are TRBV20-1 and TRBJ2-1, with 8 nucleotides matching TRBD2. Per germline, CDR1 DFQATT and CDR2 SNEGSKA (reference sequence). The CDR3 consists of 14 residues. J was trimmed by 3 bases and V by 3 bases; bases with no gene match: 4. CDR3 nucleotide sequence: TGCAGTGCTAGTGTAAGCGGGGGCTACAATGAGCAGTTCTTC. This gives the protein CSASVSGGYNEQFF.